These T cell receptor beta chains were read from a single sample in a study of Ad26.COV2.S vaccination and SARS-CoV-2 variants. The protocol was immunoSEQ multiplex PCR, while the TCRdb copy is restricted to in-frame clones and leaves out a portion. This sample has about 420,000 clones, with roughly 90% found just once. Sequencing used peripheral blood, obtained in a trial of Ad26.COV2.S vaccine versus placebo. These receptors came from a person aged 18 to 65 who received the Ad26.COV2.S COVID-19 vaccine or a placebo. Both conserved end residues are part of each CDR3. The D gene is left open where the match is weak. Clone size is not always given. Where it is, it says once, few, many or a class for expanded clones.

clone size	V gene	D gene	J gene	CDR3 protein	CDR3 DNA
NA	TRBV15	NA	TRBJ2-5	CATSRVPGPEETQYF	TGTGCCACCAGCAGAGTACCGGGCCCCGAGGAGACCCAGTACTTC
NA	TRBV10-1	NA	TRBJ2-2	CASREGAETGELFF	TGCGCCAGCAGGGAGGGGGCAGAGACCGGGGAGCTGTTTTTT
many	TRBV4-2	TRBD1	TRBJ2-6	CASSGTGYNSGANVLTF	TGTGCCAGCAGTGGGACAGGGTATAACTCTGGGGCCAACGTCCTGACTTTC
NA	TRBV21-1	NA	TRBJ1-6	CASSNGRGLSRTYNSPLHF	TGTGCCAGCAGCAATGGTAGGGGTTTAAGTAGGACTTATAATTCACCCCTCCACTTT
NA	TRBV5-6	TRBD1	TRBJ1-3	CASSGRTGFGHTIYF	TGTGCCAGCAGCGGGAGGACAGGGTTCGGTCACACCATATATTTT
once	TRBV7-2	TRBD2	TRBJ2-1	CASSTSGGLGYNEQFF	TGTGCCAGCAGCACTAGCGGGGGGCTGGGATACAATGAGCAGTTCTTC
NA	TRBV5-6	TRBD1	TRBJ1-2	CASSHEGTAKSYGYTF	TGTGCCAGCAGCCACGAGGGGACAGCGAAAAGCTATGGCTACACCTTC
NA	TRBV27	NA	TRBJ2-4	CASSLNGGLWGSHENIQYF	TGTGCCAGCAGTTTAAACGGGGGGCTTTGGGGTAGCCATGAAAACATTCAGTACTTC
NA	TRBV2	TRBD2	TRBJ2-1	CASRKTSGVYNEQFF	TGTGCCAGCAGGAAGACTAGCGGGGTGTACAATGAGCAGTTCTTC
NA	TRBV7-2	NA	TRBJ1-2	CASSPQGDYGYTF	TGTGCCAGCAGCCCCCAAGGGGACTATGGCTACACCTTC
NA	TRBV28	NA	TRBJ1-4	CASRGQFDGEKLFF	TGTGCCAGCAGGGGACAATTTGACGGTGAAAAACTGTTTTTT
few	TRBV5-5	NA	TRBJ1-6	CASSLVSGGNSPLHF	TGTGCCAGCAGCTTGGTATCGGGGGGTAATTCACCCCTCCACTTT
NA	TRBV6-2/TRBV6-3	NA	TRBJ1-5	CASSYSPEKWGSNQPQHF	TGTGCCAGCAGTTATTCACCCGAAAAGTGGGGTAGCAATCAGCCCCAGCATTTT
once	TRBV7-3	NA	TRBJ2-3	CASSLMAAVSDTQYF	TGTGCCAGCAGCTTGATGGCGGCCGTTTCCGATACGCAGTATTTT
NA	TRBV7-6	NA	TRBJ2-2	CASSLAPEGGELFF	TGTGCCAGCAGCTTAGCGCCGGAGGGCGGGGAGCTGTTTTTT
few	TRBV4-3	NA	TRBJ1-2	CASSQELRVNYGYTF	TGCGCCAGCAGCCAAGAATTACGAGTTAACTATGGCTACACCTTC
NA	TRBV14	TRBD2	TRBJ2-1	CASSPLAGGYNEQFF	TGTGCCAGCAGCCCTTTAGCGGGGGGTTACAATGAGCAGTTCTTC
NA	TRBV5-1	TRBD2	TRBJ2-1	CASSYTSGGYNEQFF	TGCGCCAGCAGCTACACTAGCGGGGGCTACAATGAGCAGTTCTTC
NA	TRBV28	NA	TRBJ2-3	CASSGLYEDTQYF	TGTGCCAGCAGTGGACTATATGAAGATACGCAGTATTTT
NA	TRBV7-6	TRBD2	TRBJ2-1	CASSSLAGGINEQFF	TGTGCCAGCAGCTCATTAGCGGGGGGGATCAATGAGCAGTTCTTC
few	TRBV6-5	NA	TRBJ2-7	CASSKRGYEQYF	TGTGCCAGCAGTAAGCGAGGCTACGAGCAGTACTTC
NA	TRBV7-3	TRBD2	TRBJ2-3	CASSFGGDTQYF	TGTGCCAGCAGCTTCGGGGGGGATACGCAGTATTTT
NA	TRBV20-1	NA	TRBJ1-5	CSASKWDQPQHF	TGCAGTGCTAGTAAATGGGATCAGCCCCAGCATTTT
NA	TRBV4-3	NA	TRBJ1-3	CASSRATGTELNTIYF	TGCGCCAGCAGCCGCGCCACCGGGACGGAATTAAACACCATATATTTT
NA	TRBV28	NA	TRBJ2-7	CASSLVIFGDGGAYEQYF	TGTGCCAGCAGTTTAGTAATTTTTGGGGACGGCGGGGCCTACGAGCAGTACTTC
NA	TRBV5-6	NA	TRBJ2-3	CASSFSDRGGTDTQYF	TGTGCCAGCAGCTTCAGTGACAGGGGAGGGACAGATACGCAGTATTTT
NA	TRBV4-1	NA	TRBJ1-6	CASSQDYRGASNNSPLHF	TGCGCCAGCAGCCAAGATTATCGGGGGGCGTCTAATAATTCACCCCTCCACTTT
NA	TRBV7-9	NA	TRBJ1-5	CASSLGKGSGNQPQHF	TGTGCCAGCAGCTTAGGTAAGGGGAGCGGCAATCAGCCCCAGCATTTT
once	TRBV11-2	NA	TRBJ2-2	CASSLEAVGRAGELFF	TGTGCCAGCAGCTTAGAAGCCGTAGGCAGGGCCGGGGAGCTGTTTTTT